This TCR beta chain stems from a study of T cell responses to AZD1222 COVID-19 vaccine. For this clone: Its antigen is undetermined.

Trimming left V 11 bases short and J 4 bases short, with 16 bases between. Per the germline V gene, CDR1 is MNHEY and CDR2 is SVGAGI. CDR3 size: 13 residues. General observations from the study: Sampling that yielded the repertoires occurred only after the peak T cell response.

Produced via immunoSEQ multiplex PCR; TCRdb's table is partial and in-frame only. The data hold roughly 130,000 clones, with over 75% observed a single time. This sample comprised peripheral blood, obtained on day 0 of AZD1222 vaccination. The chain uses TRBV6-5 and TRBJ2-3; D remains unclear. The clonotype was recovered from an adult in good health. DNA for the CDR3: TGTGCCGCCTCTTTTTCCCCGGCAGATACGCAGTATTTT. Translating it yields CAASFSPADTQYF.